This T cell receptor beta chain was captured in a study of T cell changes during pregnancy in multiple sclerosis. Generated by immunoSEQ multiplex PCR, the TCRdb table keeps only in-frame clones and is missing some. The repertoire holds 85,000 to 130,000 clones, about nine tenths seen once, with 1.6% in the top ten. The sample consisted of peripheral blood, taken after pregnancy. The receptor's source is a female donor with multiple sclerosis, enrolled in a pregnancy study.

The CDR3 nucleotides are TGTGCCAGCAGTGAACTTAGCCCTTCGGGGCAGTTCTTC. This sequence encodes CASSELSPSGQFF. This chain uses TRBV6-1 with TRBJ2-1; D is uncertain. V lost 2 bases and J lost 12, with 14 bases in between. Germline V gene sequence: CDR1 MNHNS, CDR2 SASEGT. The CDR3 contains 13 residues.